The 14 T cell receptor beta chains in this list originate from one sample, sequenced in a study of shared clonotypes between healthy human individuals. The assay was immunoSEQ multiplex PCR, and TCRdb's table has in-frame clones only and misses some. The data show approximately 2.3 million clones, approximately 95% seen once. Specimen: naive CD4+ T cells from PBMCs. Documented subset: CD45RA+ positively selected. The origin of the receptors is a man younger than 35 in good health. Some clones in this sample may be carry-over from other donors' samples.

This clone was detected a few times. This chain connects TRBV25-1 to TRBJ1-5; TRBD1 agrees at 9 bases. This CDR3 is built from 15 residues. From germline, CDR1 is MGHDK and CDR2 SYGVNS. Unmatched junction bases numbered 7, after V lost 6 bases and J lost 4 bases. DNA of the CDR3: TGTGCCAGCAGCGACGGGACAGGGATAAATCAGCCCCAGCATTTT. Protein product: CASSDGTGINQPQHF.

The chain employs TRBV28 and TRBJ1-1, with unresolved D. The length of the CDR3 is 16 residues. Germline values: CDR1 MDHEN, CDR2 SYDVKM. Trimming removed 2 bases from V and 7 bases from J, with 20 bases in between. The CDR3 sequence: CASSLQGSRALIEAFF. CDR3 DNA sequence: TGTGCCAGCAGTTTACAAGGAAGTAGGGCGTTAATTGAAGCTTTCTTT.

This sequence joins TRBV28 and TRBJ2-7, with 7 nucleotides matching TRBD1. Germline CDR1 and CDR2: MDHEN and SYDVKM. V lost 2 bases to trimming and J lost 6 bases; unmatched junction nucleotides: 4. The CDR3 sequence is 13 residues long. The CDR3 DNA reads TGTGCCAGCAGTTTACGAGACAGGGCCGAGCAGTACTTC. Its protein is CASSLRDRAEQYF.

The V call is TRBV9, the J call TRBJ1-3, with D tentatively TRBD1 (5 bases). Trimming cost V 3 bases and J 0 bases, with 16 bases left between them. CDR1 is SGDLS, CDR2 YYNGEE, per germline. This CDR3 region has 17 residues. This CDR3 reads CASSASRGASSGNTIYF. DNA for the CDR3: TGTGCCAGCAGCGCCAGTAGGGGTGCGAGCTCTGGAAACACCATATATTTT.

This clone appeared a single time. J is TRBJ2-7 and V is TRBV7-9; 10 bases agree with TRBD2. The CDR3 is made up of 16 amino acids. V was clipped by 2 bases and J by 7 bases; unmatched bases: 11. The germline V gene encodes CDR1 SEHNR and CDR2 FQNEAQ (reference sequence). CDR3 coding DNA: TGTGCCAGCAGCTTAACCGGGACTAGCGATGGGGGAGAGCAGTACTTC. Protein: CASSLTGTSDGGEQYF. Full variable domain (remainder filled in from reference TRBV7-9 and TRBJ2-7): DTGVSQNPRHKITKRGQNVTFRCDPISEHNRLYWYRQTLGQGPEFLTYFQNEAQLEKSRLLSDRFSAERPKGSFSTLEIQRTEQGDSAMYLCASSLTGTSDGGEQYFGPGTRLTVT.

The chain couples TRBV10-3 to TRBJ2-1; 8 bases agree with TRBD1. This CDR3 is built from 17 residues. The trim removed 7 bases at V and 6 bases at J, leaving 17 bases unmatched. Germline V gene data show CDR1 as ENHRY and CDR2 as SYGVKD. CDR3 loop: CAINPGGISGPANEQFF. The CDR3 region has the DNA TGTGCCATCAACCCAGGGGGCATAAGCGGTCCCGCCAATGAGCAGTTCTTC.

This chain links TRBV28 with TRBJ2-7; possible D gene TRBD2, 6 bases. In germline, CDR1 is MDHEN, CDR2 SYDVKM. The germline V and J ends were trimmed by 5 bases and 4 bases, with 24 bases remaining between them. The length of the CDR3 is 17 residues. In DNA form, the CDR3 reads TGTGCCAGCAGTCTTCACCCCGGGACTGCTTCACCTTACGAGCAGTACTTC. Protein product: CASSLHPGTASPYEQYF.

The chain joins TRBV5-4 to TRBJ1-2; 10 bases align to TRBD1. V was pared by 2 bases and J by 4 bases, with 2 bases of the junction left unmatched. Germline values: CDR1 SGHNT, CDR2 YYREEE (reference sequence). This CDR3 is 14 amino acids long. In nucleotides, the CDR3 is TGTGCCAGCAGCTTCCGGGACAGGGGCTATGGCTACACCTTC. This codes for CASSFRDRGYGYTF.

This chain connects TRBV4-1 to TRBJ2-7; TRBD2 aligns across 8 bases. J gave up 8 bases and V 4 bases, and 19 bases lay outside the gene matches. CDR1 and CDR2 from the germline V gene are MGHRA and YSYEKL. The CDR3 extends over 17 amino acids. The chain's CDR3 is CASSRGGPREVFVKQYF. CDR3 nucleotide sequence: TGCGCCAGCAGCCGCGGAGGACCGCGGGAGGTTTTTGTCAAGCAGTACTTC.

This chain joins TRBV19 and TRBJ2-5; D gene unclear. Germline V gene data show CDR1 as LNHDA and CDR2 as SQIVND (reference sequence). V lost 3 bases and J 1 base, leaving 12 bases between the germline ends. The CDR3 spans 15 residues. CDR3 nucleotide sequence: TGTGCCAGTAGTATGGCCCTGACGGTCCAAGAGACCCAGTACTTC. Protein: CASSMALTVQETQYF.

Here the CDR3 DNA reads TGCAGCTCCCGAAGGTATGATATCTATGAGCAGTTCTTC. Encoded protein: CSSRRYDIYEQFF. The chain joins TRBV29-1 to TRBJ2-1; D gene ambiguous. Germline CDR1 SQVTM, CDR2 ANQGSEA. V lost 8 bases to trimming and J lost 8 bases, with 19 bases between them. The CDR3 is 13 residues long.

The chain recombines TRBV28 with TRBJ1-2; possible D gene TRBD1, 5 bases. Trimming removed 5 bases at V and 6 bases at J, with 16 bases between. The germline V gene encodes CDR1 MDHEN and CDR2 SYDVKM. The length of the CDR3 is 14 residues. CDR3 sequence reads: CASSPTGVRHGYTF. CDR3 bases: TGTGCCAGCAGTCCGACGGGGGTGAGGCATGGCTACACCTTC.

The V call is TRBV6-5, the J call TRBJ1-5, with 7 bases identical to TRBD1. The CDR3 covers 15 residues. V lost 4 bases to trimming and J lost 3 bases; unmatched junction nucleotides: 6. Germline V gene lookup returns CDR1 MNHEY and CDR2 SVGAGI. The DNA for the CDR3 is TGTGCCAGCAGTTTCACACAGGGGATCAATCAGCCCCAGCATTTT. Protein sequence: CASSFTQGINQPQHF.

About this clone: Other DNA sequences in the same sample also yield this CDR3. This chain joins TRBV5-1 and TRBJ1-1, with D tentatively TRBD1 (6 bases). Germline V gives CDR1 SGHRS, CDR2 YFSETQ. The CDR3 contains 14 residues. V shed 4 bases and J shed 1 base, with 11 bases lying between them. CDR3 in amino acids: CASSLLGANTEAFF. DNA for the CDR3: TGCGCCAGCAGCCTCCTGGGGGCGAACACTGAAGCTTTCTTT.